One and the same sample provided the 16 T cell receptor beta chains below, sequenced in a study of T cell responses to AZD1222 COVID-19 vaccine. The method was immunoSEQ multiplex PCR; TCRdb's version includes in-frame clones alone and lacks a portion of them. The table lists tens of thousands of clones, roughly 88% of them singletons. Sequencing used peripheral blood, obtained 28 days after the second AZD1222 dose. These receptors all stem from an adult who received the AZD1222 COVID-19 vaccine.

V usage is TRBV15 and J usage is TRBJ1-2; 8 nucleotides line up with TRBD1. The germline CDR1 and CDR2 sequences are LNHNV and YYDKDF (reference sequence). The CDR3 is made up of 16 amino acids. V shed 3 bases, J shed 5 bases, and the junction held 11 bases outside the gene matches. The CDR3 DNA follows: TGTGCCACCAGCAGGGGAAATGGACAGGGAGGGTATGGCTACACCTTC. It encodes CATSRGNGQGGYGYTF.

This chain links TRBV9 with TRBJ2-5; D is perhaps TRBD2 (5 bases). V was clipped by 2 bases and J by 0 bases, with 8 bases between them. Per germline, CDR1 SGDLS and CDR2 YYNGEE. The CDR3 is 14 amino acids. The CDR3: CASSVTGNQETQYF. CDR3 sequence (DNA): TGTGCCAGCAGCGTTACCGGGAACCAAGAGACCCAGTACTTC.

In its sample, this clone was seen once. This chain links TRBV7-2 with TRBJ1-1; 9 bases match TRBD1. CDR3 size: 16 residues. Germline CDR1 reads SGHTA; CDR2 reads FQGNSA. J gave up 5 bases and V 4 bases, and 11 bases lay outside the gene matches. Here the CDR3 reads CASSWLAGQGKTEAFF. The CDR3 coding sequence is TGTGCCAGCAGCTGGCTGGCGGGACAGGGCAAAACTGAAGCTTTCTTT.

The chain carries TRBV7-9 and TRBJ1-1; the D is unclear. This CDR3 region has 13 residues. Trimming removed 3 bases at V and 1 base at J, with 6 bases between. The germline gives CDR1 SEHNR, CDR2 FQNEAQ (reference sequence). The CDR3 DNA sequence: TGTGCCAGCAGCTTTCGGGGGAACACTGAAGCTTTCTTT. This gives the protein CASSFRGNTEAFF.

The rearrangement joins TRBV27 to TRBJ2-7, with no clear D. From germline, CDR1 is MNHEY and CDR2 SMNVEV (reference sequence). CDR3 length: 15 residues. Trimming removed 3 bases from V and 6 bases from J, with 18 bases in between. Here the CDR3 DNA reads TGTGCCAGCAGTTTGAACGGGCTTGAACGCCTCGAGCAGTACGTC. Translating gives CASSLNGLERLEQYV.

Turning to this clone: A read error may account for a junction end that differs from germline. The chain employs TRBV5-6 and TRBJ2-3; the D gene is possibly TRBD2 (5 bases). The CDR3 has 14 residues. From germline, CDR1 is SGHDT and CDR2 YYEEEE. The CDR3 DNA reads TGTGCCAGCAGTTTTGGACTCGGCACGGATACGCAGTATTTT. It encodes CASSFGLGTDTQYF.

The chain has TRBV7-2 and TRBJ2-3, with D perhaps TRBD1 or TRBD2 (5 bases each). This CDR3 contains 15 residues. The V and J ends lost 3 bases and 7 bases respectively, with 17 bases between them. Germline CDR1 SGHTA, CDR2 FQGNSA. CDR3 sequence reads: CASSLNPSGLNTQYF. CDR3 sequence (DNA): TGTGCCAGCAGCTTGAATCCGTCGGGGCTTAATACGCAGTATTTT.

The V and J genes are TRBV28 and TRBJ2-3; D remains unclear. V was clipped by 6 bases and J by 4 bases, with 14 bases between them. The germline V gene encodes CDR1 MDHEN and CDR2 SYDVKM. This CDR3 region has 14 residues. The CDR3 here is CASSGVELADTQYF. The CDR3 nucleotides read TGTGCCAGCAGCGGCGTAGAACTGGCAGATACGCAGTATTTT.

This clone has just a few counts. CDR3 nucleotide sequence: TGTGCCAGCAGCTTAGGTGCCAGCGCCTACGAGCAGTACTTC. Its translation is CASSLGASAYEQYF. The chain is built from TRBV7-2 and TRBJ2-7; no clear D gene. Looked up from germline, CDR1 is SGHTA and CDR2 is FQGNSA. Trimming shortened V by 1 base and J by 2 bases, and 9 bases separated the two germline ends. The length of the CDR3 is 14 residues.

The chain joins TRBV7-9 to TRBJ2-1; 11 bases line up with TRBD2. With V trimmed by 6 bases and J by 7 bases, 5 bases remained unmatched. This CDR3 spans 14 amino acids. Germline V gene data show CDR1 as SEHNR and CDR2 as FQNEAQ (reference sequence). The CDR3 loop reads CASRIAGGPNEQFF. CDR3 DNA sequence: TGTGCCAGCAGGATAGCGGGGGGGCCGAATGAGCAGTTCTTC.

The CDR3 spells CASSQSPVGAFF. DNA of the CDR3: TGTGCCAGCAGCCAAAGTCCAGTAGGGGCTTTCTTT. J is TRBJ1-1 and V is TRBV14, with D unclear. Trimming removed 2 bases at V and 11 bases at J, with 12 bases between. The CDR3 consists of 12 residues. Germline loops: CDR1 SGHDN, CDR2 FVKESK.

The chain recombines TRBV7-9 with TRBJ2-3; D might be TRBD2 (5 bases). The CDR3 covers 14 residues. V lost 1 base and J lost 8, with 13 bases in between. The germline gives CDR1 SEHNR, CDR2 FQNEAQ (reference sequence). The DNA for the CDR3 is TGTGCCAGCAGCTTAGTACCGGGAACCAGTACGCAGTATTTT. It translates to CASSLVPGTSTQYF.

This chain joins TRBV28 and TRBJ1-2, with 8 bases lining up with TRBD1. This CDR3 spans 15 amino acids. With V trimmed by 5 bases and J by 0 bases, 5 bases remained unmatched. The germline CDR1 and CDR2 sequences are MDHEN and SYDVKM. The CDR3 protein is CASSPTGAPNYGYTF. The CDR3 DNA reads as TGTGCCAGCAGTCCGACAGGGGCGCCTAACTATGGCTACACCTTC.

The rearrangement uses TRBV11-2 and TRBJ2-1; D not certain. V dropped 0 bases and J dropped 9 bases, with 9 bases sitting between them. The CDR3 totals 13 residues. Germline-derived CDR1 and CDR2 are SGHAT and FQNNGV. CDR3 region: CASSLDSLGEQFF. The CDR3 DNA is TGTGCCAGCAGCTTAGATAGTCTAGGTGAGCAGTTCTTC.

This chain links TRBV30 with TRBJ2-1, with D possibly TRBD2 on 7 matching bases. Trimming removed 1 base from V and 2 bases from J, with 12 bases in between. Looked up from germline, CDR1 is GTSNPN and CDR2 is SVGIG (reference sequence). The CDR3 covers 15 residues. The DNA of the CDR3 is TGTGCCTGGAGTGAGGCGGGGGCTACCTACAATGAGCAGTTCTTC. This gives the protein CAWSEAGATYNEQFF.

The genes are TRBV12-3 or TRBV12-4 and TRBJ1-2; D is uncertain. The V and J ends lost 3 bases and 3 bases respectively, with 5 bases between them. The CDR3 is 12 amino acids. Here the CDR3 reads CASSFLDYGYTF. The CDR3 DNA reads as TGTGCCAGCAGTTTTTTAGACTATGGCTACACCTTC.